The next 16 T cell receptor beta chains were all read from a single sample in a study of T-cell reconstitution after alpha-beta-depleted transplantation in children. Unique molecular identifiers were used to barcode this TCRbeta library. TCRdb itself ran the PCR reads through MiXCR, one entry per CDR3 protein. The repertoire holds around 960,000 distinct CDR3 sequences, with roughly 29% as singletons. Material: PBMCs, mostly from graft donor cells, obtained 360 days after TCRalphabeta/CD19-depleted stem cell transplant. The receptors were gathered from a boy under two years old who had a stem cell transplant for SCID, so the T cells may come from the graft donor.

V and J are TRBV25-1 and TRBJ2-1; TRBD1 matches at 9 bases. Germline CDR1 MGHDK, CDR2 SYGVNS. V dropped 3 bases and J dropped 2; count of bases not matched to a gene: 5. The CDR3 length is 16 residues. For the CDR3, the DNA is TGTGCCAGCAGTGAGACCGGGACAGGGACCTACAATGAGCAGTTCTTC. Translating it yields CASSETGTGTYNEQFF.

This clonotype was recorded many times. The chain uses TRBV6-5 and TRBJ1-5; D unresolved. The germline V gene has CDR1 MNHEY and CDR2 SVGAGI. This CDR3 region has 14 residues. Trimming pared 3 bases from V and 1 base from J, leaving 7 bases between. CDR3 coding DNA: TGTGCCAGCAGTTATTTGGGGAGCAATCAGCCCCAGCATTTT. This translates into CASSYLGSNQPQHF.

This clonotype came up once. The chain joins TRBV7-6 to TRBJ1-1; possible D gene TRBD1, 6 bases. Germline V lookup: CDR1 SGHVS, CDR2 FNYEAQ. The CDR3 is made up of 13 amino acids. Between the trimmed V and J ends, which lost 4 bases and 10 bases, there was a span of 16 bases. In nucleotides, the CDR3 is TGTGCCAGCAGCTCGACAGGTCGTGGCGGAGCTTTCTTT. Translated, it gives CASSSTGRGGAFF. Complete variable domain (other parts from reference TRBV7-6 and TRBJ1-1): GAGVSQSPRYKVTKRGQDVALRCDPISGHVSLYWYRQALGQGPEFLTYFNYEAQQDKSGLPNDRFSAERPEGSISTLTIQRTEQRDSAMYRCASSSTGRGGAFFGQGTRLTVV.

The CDR3 DNA is TGTGCCAGCAGCCTTACCGACAACCCAGGAAACACCATATATTTT. Translating it yields CASSLTDNPGNTIYF. The V call is TRBV7-3, the J call TRBJ1-3, with D unclear. Germline CDR1 is SGHTA and CDR2 is FQGTGA. The CDR3 sequence is 15 residues long. Trimming removed 5 bases from V and 4 bases from J, with 15 bases in between.

The chain is built from TRBV5-1 and TRBJ2-1; D is possibly TRBD2 (6 bases). V lost 0 bases and J lost 0, with 10 bases in between. Germline loops: CDR1 SGHRS, CDR2 YFSETQ. This CDR3 contains 16 residues. DNA of the CDR3: TGCGCCAGCAGCTTGGGGGGGGTATACTCCTACAATGAGCAGTTCTTC. Protein: CASSLGGVYSYNEQFF.

The chain links TRBV20-1 to TRBJ2-2; D gene unclear. V was clipped by 5 bases and J by 3 bases, with 7 bases between them. The CDR3 is made up of 12 amino acids. The germline CDR1 and CDR2 sequences are DFQATT and SNEGSKA (reference sequence). Written as DNA, the CDR3 is TGCAGTGCTGAACGATACACCGGGGAGCTGTTTTTT. Translation gives CSAERYTGELFF.

V is TRBV5-1 and J is TRBJ1-3, with TRBD1 as a possible D gene (6 bases). Germline V gene data show CDR1 as SGHRS and CDR2 as YFSETQ. This CDR3 contains 16 residues. V lost 3 bases to trimming and J lost 0 bases, with 13 bases between them. The CDR3 protein is CASSSAGASSGNTIYF. As DNA, the CDR3 is TGCGCCAGCAGCTCCGCAGGGGCCAGCTCTGGAAACACCATATATTTT.

In this sample, this clonotype turned up once. The chain recombines TRBV4-1 with TRBJ1-1; TRBD1 matches 7 bases. The V gene end was trimmed by 2 bases and the J gene end by 11 bases; junction bases not matched to a gene: 5. Per the germline V gene, CDR1 is MGHRA and CDR2 is YSYEKL. This CDR3 comprises 12 residues. This chain's CDR3 is CASSQRGLEAFF. In nucleotides, the CDR3 is TGCGCCAGCAGCCAAAGGGGGCTGGAGGCTTTCTTT.

The V gene is TRBV4-1, the J gene TRBJ2-2; a possible D gene is TRBD2 (5 bases). The germline V gene encodes CDR1 MGHRA and CDR2 YSYEKL. The CDR3 has 15 amino acids. The ends were cut back, 3 bases at V and 7 bases at J, with 15 bases in the middle. The CDR3 protein is CASSQPARGIGELFF. Written as DNA, the CDR3 is TGCGCCAGCAGCCAGCCCGCAAGAGGGATCGGGGAGCTGTTTTTT.

This clonotype occurred many times. V usage is TRBV12-3 or TRBV12-4 and J usage is TRBJ2-1; 8 positions agree with TRBD1. Trimming removed 6 bases from V and 0 bases from J; junction bases left unmatched: 4. This CDR3 comprises 15 residues. CDR3 loop: CASSLTGGSYNEQFF. The DNA for the CDR3 is TGTGCCAGCAGCCTCACAGGGGGCTCCTACAATGAGCAGTTCTTC.

This rearrangement joins TRBV29-1 to TRBJ2-1, with no clear D. This CDR3 contains 16 residues. The germline gives CDR1 SQVTM, CDR2 ANQGSEA. Between the trimmed V and J ends, which lost 5 bases and 6 bases, there was a span of 23 bases. CDR3 in amino acids: CSVLGPGQLFGNEQFF. Here the CDR3 DNA reads TGCAGCGTTCTTGGGCCGGGCCAGCTTTTTGGCAATGAGCAGTTCTTC.

A few counts support this clonotype. The chain is built from TRBV6-1 and TRBJ1-3, with TRBD1 matching 10 bases. Germline V gene lookup returns CDR1 MNHNS and CDR2 SASEGT. The CDR3 has 17 residues. V was clipped by 6 bases and J by 1 base; unmatched bases: 9. In DNA form, the CDR3 reads TGTGCCAGCAGCCGCGGGACAGGGGATTTATCTGGAAACACCATATATTTT. Amino acids: CASSRGTGDLSGNTIYF.

The chain uses TRBV7-2 and TRBJ2-7, with 7 bases matching TRBD1. CDR3 size: 16 residues. Germline values: CDR1 SGHTA, CDR2 FQGNSA. V gave up 1 base and J gave up 0 bases; unmatched junction bases: 6. CDR3 bases: TGTGCCAGCAGCTTAGTTAGGGGGACAGCCTCCTACGAGCAGTACTTC. Encoded protein: CASSLVRGTASYEQYF.

J is TRBJ1-1 and V is TRBV12-3 or TRBV12-4; a weak D match, TRBD1 (6 bases). CDR3 size: 16 residues. Trimming removed 7 bases from V and 6 bases from J, with 24 bases in between. The CDR3 DNA sequence: TGTGCCAGCAAGCTAGCAGGGGAACTTTGGAGCGCTGAAGCTTTCTTT. The encoded protein is CASKLAGELWSAEAFF.

The chain combines TRBV7-9 with TRBJ1-2; 11 bases are shared with TRBD1. The CDR3 has 15 residues. Germline values: CDR1 SEHNR, CDR2 FQNEAQ (reference sequence). V was pared by 4 bases and J by 5 bases, with 6 bases of the junction left unmatched. The CDR3 DNA reads as TGTGCCAGCAGCTCCCTGGACAGGGGGCTTTATGGCTACACCTTC. It is translated as CASSSLDRGLYGYTF.

This clonotype appeared a few times. This chain links TRBV6-5 with TRBJ1-2; D is unresolved. The CDR3 loop spans 14 amino acids. The ends were cut back, 0 bases at V and 8 bases at J, with 13 bases in the middle. Germline V lookup: CDR1 MNHEY, CDR2 SVGAGI. The chain's CDR3 is CASSYSKSPGGYTF. The CDR3 DNA reads TGTGCCAGCAGTTACTCAAAGTCCCCGGGAGGCTACACCTTC.